Reported below is one TCR beta chain. At one of its ends the junction is not consistent with the germline gene, which may arise from a read error. The data stem from a study of CD8 T cells in Susac syndrome. Random hexamers served to reverse transcribe roughly 0.45 to 1 ug RNA. The immunoSEQ assay covered 54 Vbeta and 13 Jbeta segments for CDR3. TCRdb fed the immunoSEQ multiplex PCR reads into MiXCR, producing one record per CDR3 protein. The profile covers just over 300,000 distinct CDR3 sequences, with around 90% appearing a single time and over 0.065% taken by the ten largest. The germline V gene has CDR1 SSHAT and CDR2 FNYEAQ (reference sequence). The CDR3 covers 12 residues.

The clonotype comes from a human donor with multiple sclerosis. The V gene is TRBV7-7, the J gene TRBJ2-1; 7 bases fit TRBD1. Sequencing was done on a sample of CD4+ T cells from PBMCs. The CDR3 DNA follows: TGTGCTAGCAGCTTAAACAGGGGTGAGCAGTTCTTC. Amino acid sequence: CASSLNRGEQFF. Combining the CDR3 with reference TRBV7-7 and TRBJ2-1 gives the whole variable domain GAGVSQSPRYKVTKRGQDVTLRCDPISSHATLYWYQQALGQGPEFLTYFNYEAQPDKSGLPSDRFSAERPEGSISTLTIQRTEQRDSAMYRCASSLNRGEQFFGPGTRLTVL.